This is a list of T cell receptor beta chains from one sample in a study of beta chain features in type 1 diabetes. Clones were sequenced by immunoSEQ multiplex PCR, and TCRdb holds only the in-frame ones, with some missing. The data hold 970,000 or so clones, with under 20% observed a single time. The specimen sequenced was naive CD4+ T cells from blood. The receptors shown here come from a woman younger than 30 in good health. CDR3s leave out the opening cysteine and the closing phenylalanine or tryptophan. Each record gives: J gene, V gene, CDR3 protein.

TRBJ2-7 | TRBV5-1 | ASSSVGTGYEQY
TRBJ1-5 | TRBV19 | ASSIRLGRGQPQH
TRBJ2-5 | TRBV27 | ASGGPRWETQY
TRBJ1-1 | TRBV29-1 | SAADRGRINTEAF
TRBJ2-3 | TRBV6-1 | ASRLRTGPDTQY
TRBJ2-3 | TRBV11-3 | ASSFTSGSDTQY
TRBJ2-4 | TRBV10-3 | AISESGAGAKNIQY
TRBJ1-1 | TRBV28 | ASRVVVNTEAF
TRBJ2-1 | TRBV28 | ASSQEYNEQF
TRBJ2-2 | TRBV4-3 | ASSQKFFGQDTGELF
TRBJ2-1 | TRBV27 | ASSLGGPYNEQF
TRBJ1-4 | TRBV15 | ATSRQTGWSEKLF
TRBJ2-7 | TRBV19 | ASSKSGDEQY
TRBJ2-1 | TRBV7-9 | ASSVHSLYNEQF
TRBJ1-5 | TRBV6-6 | ASSSLNSNQPQH
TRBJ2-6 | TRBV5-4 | ASSLDSSGANVLT
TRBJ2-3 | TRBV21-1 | ASSIGRISGRSDTQY
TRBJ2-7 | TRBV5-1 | ASSLAGTYEQY
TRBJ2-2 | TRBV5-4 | ASSQGGRGSTGELF
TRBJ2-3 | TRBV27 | ASSSHASGTQY
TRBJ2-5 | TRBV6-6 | ASASPWGGQETQY
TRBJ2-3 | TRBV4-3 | ASSQDLAGGHTDTQY
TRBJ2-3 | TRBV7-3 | ASSLFPSIGDTQY
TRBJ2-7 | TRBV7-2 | ASSSGRPGDEQY
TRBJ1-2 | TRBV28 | ASSVGQGGYGYT
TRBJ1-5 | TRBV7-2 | ASSLVEGQPQH
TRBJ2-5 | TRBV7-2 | ASSIRTSGRQY
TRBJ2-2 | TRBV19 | ASTEADTVRTGELF
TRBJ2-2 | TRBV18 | ASSPPTGVNTGELF
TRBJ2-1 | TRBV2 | ASSAGVTSNNEQF
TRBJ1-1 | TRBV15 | ATSRDRETEAF
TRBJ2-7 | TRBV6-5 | ASSYSSTYEQY
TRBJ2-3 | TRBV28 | ASSRWSTDTQY
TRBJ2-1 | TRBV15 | ATSRGTGRGGAYNEQF
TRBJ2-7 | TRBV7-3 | ASSRTGGGEQY
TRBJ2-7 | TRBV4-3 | ASSQEMDRGYEQY
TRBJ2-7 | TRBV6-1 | ASIGTWGGEQY
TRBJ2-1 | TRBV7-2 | ASSFRTSGNNEQF
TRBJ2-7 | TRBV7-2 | ASSLSSEQY